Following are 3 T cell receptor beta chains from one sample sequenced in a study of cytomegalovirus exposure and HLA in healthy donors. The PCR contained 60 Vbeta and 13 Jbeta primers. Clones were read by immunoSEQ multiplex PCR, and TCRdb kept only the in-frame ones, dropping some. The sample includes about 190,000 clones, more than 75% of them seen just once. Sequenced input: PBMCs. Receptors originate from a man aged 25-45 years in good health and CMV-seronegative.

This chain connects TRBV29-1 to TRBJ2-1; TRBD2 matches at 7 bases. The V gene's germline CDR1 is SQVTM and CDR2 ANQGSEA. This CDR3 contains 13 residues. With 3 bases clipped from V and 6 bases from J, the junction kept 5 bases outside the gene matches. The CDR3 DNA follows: TGCAGCGTTGACGGCGGGAGAGGCAATGAGCAGTTCTTC. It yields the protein CSVDGGRGNEQFF.

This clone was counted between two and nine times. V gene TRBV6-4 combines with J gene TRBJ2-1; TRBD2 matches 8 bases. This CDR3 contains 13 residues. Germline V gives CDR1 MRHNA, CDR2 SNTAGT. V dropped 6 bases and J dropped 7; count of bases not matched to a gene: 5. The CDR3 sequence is CASSLAGQNEQFF. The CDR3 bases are TGTGCCAGCAGCTTAGCGGGACAAAATGAGCAGTTCTTC.

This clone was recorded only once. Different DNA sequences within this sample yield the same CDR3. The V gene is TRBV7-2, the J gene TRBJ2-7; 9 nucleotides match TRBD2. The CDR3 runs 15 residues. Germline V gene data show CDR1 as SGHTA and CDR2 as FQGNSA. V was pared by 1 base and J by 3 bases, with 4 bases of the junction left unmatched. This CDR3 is CASSLGASGVYEQYF. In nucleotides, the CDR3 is TGTGCCAGCAGCTTAGGAGCTAGCGGGGTCTACGAGCAGTACTTC.